This T cell receptor beta chain is from a study of CD8 T cells in ankylosing spondylitis. Between the trimmed V and J ends, which lost 4 bases and 3 bases, there was a span of 16 bases. Germline V lookup: CDR1 SGDLS, CDR2 YYNGEE. The CDR3 consists of 15 residues. General observations from the study: As for the disease-linked clones, they showed a CD8+ phenotype and occurred at relatively low frequencies in peripheral blood. A subset of motif variants has previously been described in the synovial fluid and blood of reactive arthritis. Significantly higher representation of disease-linked clones was reported for matched ankylosing spondylitis synovial fluid.

Of note for this clonotype: The antigen is unknown.

MiXCR, run by TCRdb on the 5' RACE reads, gives a single entry per CDR3 protein. The sample includes about 360,000 distinct CDR3 sequences, 20% seen only once; the top ten take about 12%. J is TRBJ1-1 and V is TRBV9; weak D call: TRBD1 (6 bases). The sequence came from a male donor with ankylosing spondylitis or in good health (not recorded which). The source material was blood, either unsorted or a sorted T cell fraction (not recorded which). The CDR3 DNA reads as TGTGCCAGCAGCCCCCCCAGGGGAATATACACTGAAGCTTTCTTT. Its translation: CASSPPRGIYTEAFF.